The clone carrying this T cell receptor beta chain was seen only a few times. The data stem from a study of cytomegalovirus exposure and HLA in healthy donors. The PCR contained 60 Vbeta and 13 Jbeta primers. TCRdb's table, derived via immunoSEQ multiplex PCR, lists solely in-frame clones and lacks some. The sample shows some 150,000 clones, over 75% of them seen only once. V trimming: 4 bases; J trimming: 0 bases; junction bases outside the gene matches: 5. The CDR3 sequence is 15 residues long. Germline-derived CDR1 and CDR2 are LNHNV and YYDKDF (reference sequence). The sequence was collected from a man between 25 and 39 years old in good health and CMV-seronegative. The genes are TRBV15 and TRBJ1-1; 7 nucleotides agree with TRBD1. What was sequenced was PBMCs. CDR3 amino acids: CATSILTGMNTEAFF. The CDR3 DNA sequence: TGTGCCACCAGCATTTTGACAGGGATGAACACTGAAGCTTTCTTT.